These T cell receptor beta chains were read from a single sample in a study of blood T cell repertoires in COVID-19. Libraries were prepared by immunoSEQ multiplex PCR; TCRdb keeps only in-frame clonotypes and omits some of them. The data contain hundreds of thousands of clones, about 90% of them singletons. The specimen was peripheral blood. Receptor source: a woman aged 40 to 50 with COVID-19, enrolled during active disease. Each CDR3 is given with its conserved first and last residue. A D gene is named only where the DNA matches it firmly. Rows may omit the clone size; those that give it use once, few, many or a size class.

CDR3nt: TGCAGTGCTCCTGGGCCATACGAGCAGTACTTC
CDR3aa: CSAPGPYEQYF
d_gene: .
abundance: .
j_gene: TRBJ2-7
v_gene: TRBV20-1

CDR3nt: TGCAGCGCCTGGACAGGGGGCTATGAAAAACTGTTTTTT
CDR3aa: CSAWTGGYEKLFF
d_gene: TRBD1
abundance: .
j_gene: TRBJ1-4
v_gene: TRBV29-1

CDR3nt: TGTGCCAGCAGTGCCCCCCGGGGCAGGGGAAGAGAAAAACTGTTTTTT
CDR3aa: CASSAPRGRGREKLFF
d_gene: .
abundance: .
j_gene: TRBJ1-4
v_gene: TRBV27

CDR3nt: TGTGCCACCAGTGCCCTCCGGGACGGGAGCGGCTACACCTTC
CDR3aa: CATSALRDGSGYTF
d_gene: .
abundance: .
j_gene: TRBJ1-2
v_gene: TRBV24-1

CDR3nt: TGTGCCAGCAGCTTGGACCCAACAGGGGGCCTTAGCACAGATACGCAGTATTTT
CDR3aa: CASSLDPTGGLSTDTQYF
d_gene: TRBD1
abundance: once
j_gene: TRBJ2-3
v_gene: TRBV5-4

CDR3nt: TGTGCCAGCAGCGCCCTCCCAGGGACAGCCGGGGAGCTGTTTTTT
CDR3aa: CASSALPGTAGELFF
d_gene: TRBD1
abundance: .
j_gene: TRBJ2-2
v_gene: TRBV9

CDR3nt: TGCGCCAGCAGCCAAGAAGCTAGCGGGAGCTATGCAGATACGCAGTATTTT
CDR3aa: CASSQEASGSYADTQYF
d_gene: TRBD2
abundance: .
j_gene: TRBJ2-3
v_gene: TRBV4-3

CDR3nt: TGTGCCAGCAGCTCCGGGAGGGACGAAAAACTGTTTTTT
CDR3aa: CASSSGRDEKLFF
d_gene: .
abundance: .
j_gene: TRBJ1-4
v_gene: TRBV5-4

CDR3nt: TGCGCCAGCAGCCAATTTTATCCGGGGGGAGAGACCCAGTACTTC
CDR3aa: CASSQFYPGGETQYF
d_gene: TRBD2
abundance: .
j_gene: TRBJ2-5
v_gene: TRBV4-1

CDR3nt: TGTGCCAGCAGCTTATTAGGGGACACCGGGGAGCTGTTTTTT
CDR3aa: CASSLLGDTGELFF
d_gene: .
abundance: once
j_gene: TRBJ2-2
v_gene: TRBV7-3

CDR3nt: TGTGCCAGCAGTGAACAGATCTATGGCTACACCTTC
CDR3aa: CASSEQIYGYTF
d_gene: .
abundance: .
j_gene: TRBJ1-2
v_gene: TRBV6-1

CDR3nt: TGTGCCAGCAGCTTTGGACAGCACTCTGGAAACACCATATATTTT
CDR3aa: CASSFGQHSGNTIYF
d_gene: .
abundance: .
j_gene: TRBJ1-3
v_gene: TRBV7-2

CDR3nt: TGTGCCAGCAGTTTAGAGCAACTCTCCTACGAGCAGTACTTC
CDR3aa: CASSLEQLSYEQYF
d_gene: .
abundance: .
j_gene: TRBJ2-7
v_gene: TRBV28

CDR3nt: TGTGCCAGCAGCTCAGACGGGAGGGGGCAAGAGACCCAGTACTTC
CDR3aa: CASSSDGRGQETQYF
d_gene: TRBD2
abundance: .
j_gene: TRBJ2-5
v_gene: TRBV9

CDR3nt: TGTGCCAGCAGCGGCCGGGACAGGGTAGAGAACTCCTATAATTCACCCCTCCACTTT
CDR3aa: CASSGRDRVENSYNSPLHF
d_gene: TRBD1
abundance: .
j_gene: TRBJ1-6
v_gene: TRBV9

CDR3nt: TGTGCCTGGGACTTTGGAAACACCATATATTTT
CDR3aa: CAWDFGNTIYF
d_gene: .
abundance: .
j_gene: TRBJ1-3
v_gene: TRBV30

CDR3nt: TGTGCCAGCAAGAGCGGGGGGACCTACAATGAGCAGTTCTTC
CDR3aa: CASKSGGTYNEQFF
d_gene: TRBD2
abundance: .
j_gene: TRBJ2-1
v_gene: TRBV28

CDR3nt: TGTGCCAGCAGCTTAGAGGACAGGGCATGGACTGAAGCTTTCTTT
CDR3aa: CASSLEDRAWTEAFF
d_gene: TRBD1
abundance: few
j_gene: TRBJ1-1
v_gene: TRBV9

CDR3nt: TGTGCCAGCAGGGCTCTAGCGGGGGGATCCTACGAGCAGTACTTC
CDR3aa: CASRALAGGSYEQYF
d_gene: TRBD2
abundance: .
j_gene: TRBJ2-7
v_gene: TRBV3-1/TRBV3-2

CDR3nt: TGTGCCAGTAGTAATACAGGTACCTACAATGAGCAGTTCTTC
CDR3aa: CASSNTGTYNEQFF
d_gene: .
abundance: .
j_gene: TRBJ2-1
v_gene: TRBV19

CDR3nt: TGTGCCAGCAGCTTGGGGACAGGGTGGACAGAGACCCAGTACTTC
CDR3aa: CASSLGTGWTETQYF
d_gene: TRBD1
abundance: .
j_gene: TRBJ2-5
v_gene: TRBV5-5

CDR3nt: TGTGCCAGTAGTCCCCAGGGTTTAGCTAACTATGGCTACACCTTC
CDR3aa: CASSPQGLANYGYTF
d_gene: .
abundance: .
j_gene: TRBJ1-2
v_gene: TRBV19

CDR3nt: TGCGCCAGCAGCCAAGATCCCAGGGGGCGCAGGGATGGCTACACCTTC
CDR3aa: CASSQDPRGRRDGYTF
d_gene: TRBD1
abundance: .
j_gene: TRBJ1-2
v_gene: TRBV4-1

CDR3nt: TGTGCCAGCAGCTGGGGACAGTCGAACACTGAAGCTTTCTTT
CDR3aa: CASSWGQSNTEAFF
d_gene: TRBD1
abundance: .
j_gene: TRBJ1-1
v_gene: TRBV5-8

CDR3nt: TGTGCCAGCAGCTTGGAGGACAGAAACTACACCTTC
CDR3aa: CASSLEDRNYTF
d_gene: .
abundance: few
j_gene: TRBJ1-2
v_gene: TRBV5-4

CDR3nt: TGTGCCAGCACCCTTGACAGCACGAACACCGGGGAGCTGTTTTTT
CDR3aa: CASTLDSTNTGELFF
d_gene: .
abundance: .
j_gene: TRBJ2-2
v_gene: TRBV7-9

CDR3nt: TGTGCCAGCAGTGAAGACAGCCCGACCACTGAAACACTGTTTTTT
CDR3aa: CASSEDSPTTETLFF
d_gene: .
abundance: .
j_gene: TRBJ1-4
v_gene: TRBV2

CDR3nt: TGTGCCAGCAGCCACTCTCTGTCCGGGACAGGGGGCTACGAGCAGTACTTC
CDR3aa: CASSHSLSGTGGYEQYF
d_gene: TRBD1
abundance: .
j_gene: TRBJ2-7
v_gene: TRBV4-2

CDR3nt: TGTGCCAGCAGCCCAGTACCCGGCCTAGCGCACAATGAGCAGTTCTTC
CDR3aa: CASSPVPGLAHNEQFF
d_gene: .
abundance: .
j_gene: TRBJ2-1
v_gene: TRBV13

CDR3nt: TGTGCCAGCAGCTTGAGCGGCTCCTACAATGAGCAGTTCTTC
CDR3aa: CASSLSGSYNEQFF
d_gene: .
abundance: .
j_gene: TRBJ2-1
v_gene: TRBV5-5

CDR3nt: TGCGCCAGCAGCTCCGACCCGGGACAGGGAGGTGTAAAACTGTTTTTT
CDR3aa: CASSSDPGQGGVKLFF
d_gene: TRBD1
abundance: .
j_gene: TRBJ1-4
v_gene: TRBV5-1

CDR3nt: TGTGCCAGTAGGACTCAGGGGGGCAATCAGCCCCAGCATTTT
CDR3aa: CASRTQGGNQPQHF
d_gene: TRBD1
abundance: .
j_gene: TRBJ1-5
v_gene: TRBV19

CDR3nt: TGTGCCAGCAGTTTAGACCTGACAGGGAGTTCTACTGGGGCCAACGTCCTGACTTTC
CDR3aa: CASSLDLTGSSTGANVLTF
d_gene: TRBD1
abundance: once
j_gene: TRBJ2-6
v_gene: TRBV28

CDR3nt: TGTGCCAGCAGTTGGGGGACAGGGTTAGGAGAGACCCAGTACTTC
CDR3aa: CASSWGTGLGETQYF
d_gene: TRBD1
abundance: .
j_gene: TRBJ2-5
v_gene: TRBV27

CDR3nt: TGTGCCATCAGTGAGATCTCGGACAGCTCCAGGCATTTT
CDR3aa: CAISEISDSSRHF
d_gene: .
abundance: few
j_gene: TRBJ1-5
v_gene: TRBV10-3

CDR3nt: TGTGCCAGCAGCCAGAGGACACCGGCGTTGGGGGCCAACGTCCTGACTTTC
CDR3aa: CASSQRTPALGANVLTF
d_gene: .
abundance: .
j_gene: TRBJ2-6
v_gene: TRBV28

CDR3nt: TGTGCCAGCAGCTTACCAGGGGGGAACACTGAAGCTTTCTTT
CDR3aa: CASSLPGGNTEAFF
d_gene: TRBD1
abundance: .
j_gene: TRBJ1-1
v_gene: TRBV7-9

CDR3nt: TGCGCCAGCGGGACTAGCCTAAACAATGAGCAGTTCTTC
CDR3aa: CASGTSLNNEQFF
d_gene: TRBD2
abundance: .
j_gene: TRBJ2-1
v_gene: TRBV4-1

CDR3nt: TGTGCCAGCAGCCTCCGCCCGGGACTAGCAGTCGATGAGCAGTTCTTC
CDR3aa: CASSLRPGLAVDEQFF
d_gene: TRBD2
abundance: .
j_gene: TRBJ2-1
v_gene: TRBV11-2

CDR3nt: TGTGCCAGCAGTGAAGGGGATAGCGGGATGGGGGGTTACGAGCAGTACTTC
CDR3aa: CASSEGDSGMGGYEQYF
d_gene: TRBD2
abundance: .
j_gene: TRBJ2-7
v_gene: TRBV2

CDR3nt: TGTGCCAGCAGCGTCCCGAGCGGGACTCCGAACGGTGAGCAGTTCTTC
CDR3aa: CASSVPSGTPNGEQFF
d_gene: TRBD2
abundance: .
j_gene: TRBJ2-1
v_gene: TRBV9

CDR3nt: TGTGCCAGCAGCCAGAGGTTGATCAACTACAATGAGCAGTTCTTC
CDR3aa: CASSQRLINYNEQFF
d_gene: .
abundance: .
j_gene: TRBJ2-1
v_gene: TRBV3-1/TRBV3-2

CDR3nt: TGTGCCAGCAGTGCCTTCCCTGTGGATACGCAGTATTTT
CDR3aa: CASSAFPVDTQYF
d_gene: .
abundance: .
j_gene: TRBJ2-3
v_gene: TRBV2

CDR3nt: TGCGCCAGCAGCTTAGGGGGCGGAACGGGCTCACCCCTCCACTTT
CDR3aa: CASSLGGGTGSPLHF
d_gene: TRBD1
abundance: .
j_gene: TRBJ1-6
v_gene: TRBV5-1

CDR3nt: TGTGCCAGTATCCGACAGGGAACGAACACCGGGGAGCTGTTTTTT
CDR3aa: CASIRQGTNTGELFF
d_gene: TRBD1
abundance: .
j_gene: TRBJ2-2
v_gene: TRBV19

CDR3nt: TGTGCCACCCGGAAGGAGGGCTACACCTTC
CDR3aa: CATRKEGYTF
d_gene: .
abundance: .
j_gene: TRBJ1-2
v_gene: TRBV6-5

CDR3nt: TGTGCCAGCAGCTTAATGACACAGCTCACCGGGGAGCTGTTTTTT
CDR3aa: CASSLMTQLTGELFF
d_gene: .
abundance: .
j_gene: TRBJ2-2
v_gene: TRBV7-9

CDR3nt: TGCAGCGCGACCCGCTCAGGGGGCCGTGGCTACACCTTC
CDR3aa: CSATRSGGRGYTF
d_gene: TRBD1
abundance: .
j_gene: TRBJ1-2
v_gene: TRBV29-1

CDR3nt: TGCGCCAGCAGCCAAGATCCTCCTAGCGGGAGTGGCTACAATGAGCAGTTCTTC
CDR3aa: CASSQDPPSGSGYNEQFF
d_gene: TRBD2
abundance: .
j_gene: TRBJ2-1
v_gene: TRBV4-3

CDR3nt: TGTGCCAGCTGCGCGTACTTGGATGAAAAACTGTTTTTT
CDR3aa: CASCAYLDEKLFF
d_gene: .
abundance: .
j_gene: TRBJ1-4
v_gene: TRBV7-9